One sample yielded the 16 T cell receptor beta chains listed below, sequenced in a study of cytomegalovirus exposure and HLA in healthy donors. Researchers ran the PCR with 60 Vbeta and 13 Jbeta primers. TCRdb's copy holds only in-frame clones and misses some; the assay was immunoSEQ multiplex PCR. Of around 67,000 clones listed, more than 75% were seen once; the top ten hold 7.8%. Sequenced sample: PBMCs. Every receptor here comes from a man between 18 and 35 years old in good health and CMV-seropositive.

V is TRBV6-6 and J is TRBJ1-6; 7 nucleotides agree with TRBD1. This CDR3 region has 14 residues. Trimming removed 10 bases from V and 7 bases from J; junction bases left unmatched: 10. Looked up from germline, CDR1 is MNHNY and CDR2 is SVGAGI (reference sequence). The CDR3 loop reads CANSRQGENSPLHF. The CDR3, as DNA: TGTGCCAACTCACGACAGGGAGAAAATTCACCCCTCCACTTT.

CDR3 in amino acids: CASSLDGARGYTF. The CDR3 nucleotides are TGCGCCAGCAGCTTGGATGGGGCGCGGGGCTACACCTTC. The gene calls are TRBV5-1 and TRBJ1-2; a weak D match, TRBD1 (5 bases). The germline V and J ends were trimmed by 0 bases and 8 bases, with 11 bases remaining between them. This CDR3 contains 13 residues. Germline V gives CDR1 SGHRS, CDR2 YFSETQ.

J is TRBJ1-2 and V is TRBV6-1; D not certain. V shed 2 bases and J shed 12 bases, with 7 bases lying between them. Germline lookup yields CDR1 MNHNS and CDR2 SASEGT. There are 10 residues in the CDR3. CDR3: CASSELRHTF. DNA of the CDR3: TGTGCCAGCAGTGAACTTCGTCACACCTTC.

This CDR3 is CSVWTGGNYETQYF. CDR3 nucleotide sequence: TGCAGCGTCTGGACAGGGGGCAACTATGAGACCCAGTACTTC. This sequence joins TRBV29-1 and TRBJ2-5; 11 nucleotides line up with TRBD1. This CDR3 comprises 14 residues. CDR1 and CDR2 (germline): SQVTM, ANQGSEA. Losses at the gene ends were 6 bases for V and 5 bases for J; bases not matched to a gene: 8.

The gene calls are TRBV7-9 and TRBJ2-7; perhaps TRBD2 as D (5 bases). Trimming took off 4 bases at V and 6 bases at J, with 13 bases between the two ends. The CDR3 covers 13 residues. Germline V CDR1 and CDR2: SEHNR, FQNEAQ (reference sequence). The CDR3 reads CASSSSDSAEQYF. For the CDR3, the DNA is TGTGCCAGCAGCTCGTCCGATAGCGCCGAGCAGTACTTC.

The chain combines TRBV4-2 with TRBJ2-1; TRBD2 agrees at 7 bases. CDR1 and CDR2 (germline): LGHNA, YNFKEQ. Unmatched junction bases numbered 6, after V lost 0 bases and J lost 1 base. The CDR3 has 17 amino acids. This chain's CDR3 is CASSQDVGGSSYNEQFF. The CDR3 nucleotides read TGTGCCAGCAGCCAAGATGTCGGCGGGAGTTCCTACAATGAGCAGTTCTTC.

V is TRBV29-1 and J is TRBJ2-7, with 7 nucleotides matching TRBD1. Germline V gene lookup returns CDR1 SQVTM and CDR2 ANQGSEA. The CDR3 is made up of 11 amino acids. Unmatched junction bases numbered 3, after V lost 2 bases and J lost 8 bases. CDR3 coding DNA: TGCAGCGTTGAAACAGGGGTAAAGCAGTACTTC. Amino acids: CSVETGVKQYF.

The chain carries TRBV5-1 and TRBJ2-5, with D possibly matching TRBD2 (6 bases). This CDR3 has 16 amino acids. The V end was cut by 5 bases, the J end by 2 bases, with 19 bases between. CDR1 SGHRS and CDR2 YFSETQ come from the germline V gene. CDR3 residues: CASSSWRGPQQETQYF. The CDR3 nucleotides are TGCGCCAGCAGTTCCTGGCGGGGCCCTCAGCAAGAGACCCAGTACTTC.

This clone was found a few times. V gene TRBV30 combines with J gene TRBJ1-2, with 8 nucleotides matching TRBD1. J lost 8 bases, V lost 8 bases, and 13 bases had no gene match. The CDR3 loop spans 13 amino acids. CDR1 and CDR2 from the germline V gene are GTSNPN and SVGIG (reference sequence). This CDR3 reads CAGKDRAYRGYTF. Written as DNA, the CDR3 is TGTGCCGGCAAGGACAGGGCGTACCGCGGCTACACCTTC.

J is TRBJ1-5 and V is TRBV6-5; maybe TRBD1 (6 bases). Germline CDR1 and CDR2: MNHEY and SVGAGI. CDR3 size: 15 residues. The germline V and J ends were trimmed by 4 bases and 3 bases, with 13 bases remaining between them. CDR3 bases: TGTGCCAGCAGTTTACAGGGCGAGAACAATCAGCCCCAGCATTTT. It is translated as CASSLQGENNQPQHF.

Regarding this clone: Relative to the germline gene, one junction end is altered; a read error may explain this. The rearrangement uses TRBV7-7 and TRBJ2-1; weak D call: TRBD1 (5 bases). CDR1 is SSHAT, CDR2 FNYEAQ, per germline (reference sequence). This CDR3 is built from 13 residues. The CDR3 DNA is TGTGCTAGCAGCTTAGACAGCTCCAATGAGCAGTTCTTC. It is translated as CASSLDSSNEQFF.

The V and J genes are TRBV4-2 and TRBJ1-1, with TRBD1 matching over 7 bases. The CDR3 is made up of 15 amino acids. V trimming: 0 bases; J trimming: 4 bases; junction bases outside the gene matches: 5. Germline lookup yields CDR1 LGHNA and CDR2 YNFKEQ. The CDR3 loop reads CASSQDGGTATEAFF. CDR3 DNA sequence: TGTGCCAGCAGCCAAGATGGGGGGACAGCCACTGAAGCTTTCTTT.

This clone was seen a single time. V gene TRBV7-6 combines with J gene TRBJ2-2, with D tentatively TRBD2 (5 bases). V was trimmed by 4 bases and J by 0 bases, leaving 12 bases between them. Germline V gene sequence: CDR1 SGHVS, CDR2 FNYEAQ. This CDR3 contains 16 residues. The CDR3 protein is CASSSFGGANTGELFF. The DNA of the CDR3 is TGTGCCAGCAGCTCCTTTGGAGGTGCGAACACCGGGGAGCTGTTTTTT.

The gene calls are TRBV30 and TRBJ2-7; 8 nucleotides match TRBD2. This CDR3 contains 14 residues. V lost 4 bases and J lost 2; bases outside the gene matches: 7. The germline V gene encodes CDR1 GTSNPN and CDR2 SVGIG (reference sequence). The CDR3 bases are TGTGCCTGGACCCACGGGGGGGTCCCCTACGAGCAGTACTTC. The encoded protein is CAWTHGGVPYEQYF. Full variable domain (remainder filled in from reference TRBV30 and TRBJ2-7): SQTIHQWPATLVQPVGSPLSLECTVEGTSNPNLYWYRQAAGRGLQLLFYSVGIGQISSEVPQNLSASRPQDRQFILSSKKLLLSDSGFYLCAWTHGGVPYEQYFGPGTRLTVT.

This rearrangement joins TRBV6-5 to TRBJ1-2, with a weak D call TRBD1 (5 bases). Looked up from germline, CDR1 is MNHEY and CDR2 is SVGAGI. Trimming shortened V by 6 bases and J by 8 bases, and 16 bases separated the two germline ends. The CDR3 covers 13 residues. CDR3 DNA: TGTGCCAGCAGCCCTGACAAACGGGGGGGCTACACCTTC. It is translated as CASSPDKRGGYTF.

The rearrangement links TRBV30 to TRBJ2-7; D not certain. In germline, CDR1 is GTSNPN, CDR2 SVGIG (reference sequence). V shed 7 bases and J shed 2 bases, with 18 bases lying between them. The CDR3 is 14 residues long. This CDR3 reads CASLMLLKPYEQYF. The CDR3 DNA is TGTGCCTCCCTGATGTTACTCAAACCCTACGAGCAGTACTTC.